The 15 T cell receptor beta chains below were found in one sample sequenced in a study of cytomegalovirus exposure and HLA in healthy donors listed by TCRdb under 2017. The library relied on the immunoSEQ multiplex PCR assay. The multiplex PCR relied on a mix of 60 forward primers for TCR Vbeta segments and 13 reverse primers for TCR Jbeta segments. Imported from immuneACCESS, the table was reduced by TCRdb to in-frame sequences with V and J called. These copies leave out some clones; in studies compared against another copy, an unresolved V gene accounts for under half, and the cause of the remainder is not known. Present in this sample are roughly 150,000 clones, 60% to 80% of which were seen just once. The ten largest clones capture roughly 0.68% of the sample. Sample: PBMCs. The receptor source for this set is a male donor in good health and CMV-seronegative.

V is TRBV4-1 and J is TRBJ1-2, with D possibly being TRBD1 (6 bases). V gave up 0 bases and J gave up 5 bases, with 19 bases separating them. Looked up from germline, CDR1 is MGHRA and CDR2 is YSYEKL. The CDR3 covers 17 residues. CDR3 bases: TGCGCCAGCAGCCAAGATTCTCAGGGCCGGGGGGCTTATGGCTACACCTTC. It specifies CASSQDSQGRGAYGYTF.

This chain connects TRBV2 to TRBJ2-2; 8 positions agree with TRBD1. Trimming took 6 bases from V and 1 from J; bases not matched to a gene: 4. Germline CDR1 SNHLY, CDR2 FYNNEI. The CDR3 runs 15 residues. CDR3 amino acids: CASRFGQGNTGELFF. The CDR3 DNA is TGTGCCAGCAGATTCGGACAGGGGAACACCGGGGAGCTGTTTTTT.

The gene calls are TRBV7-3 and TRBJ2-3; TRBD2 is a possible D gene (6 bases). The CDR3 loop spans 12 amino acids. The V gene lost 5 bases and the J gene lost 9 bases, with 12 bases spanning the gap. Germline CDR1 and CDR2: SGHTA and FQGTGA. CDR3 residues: CASSPTGETQYF. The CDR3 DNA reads TGTGCCAGCAGCCCGACGGGGGAAACGCAGTATTTT.

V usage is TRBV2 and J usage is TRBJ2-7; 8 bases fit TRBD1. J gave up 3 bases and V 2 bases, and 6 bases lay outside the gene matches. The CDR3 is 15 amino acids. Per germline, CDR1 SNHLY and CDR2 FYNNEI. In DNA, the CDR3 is TGTGCCAGCAGTGAACGACAGGGGCGGTACTACGAGCAGTACTTC. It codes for CASSERQGRYYEQYF.

CDR3 nucleotides: TGTGCCAGCAGCCCACAGGGGGGGGACACTGAAGCTTTCTTT. This encodes CASSPQGGDTEAFF. V usage is TRBV7-2 and J usage is TRBJ1-1; 8 bases are shared with TRBD1. Germline values: CDR1 SGHTA, CDR2 FQGNSA. This CDR3 is 14 amino acids long. Trimming at V came to 5 bases and at J to 3 bases, leaving 5 bases not matched to a gene.

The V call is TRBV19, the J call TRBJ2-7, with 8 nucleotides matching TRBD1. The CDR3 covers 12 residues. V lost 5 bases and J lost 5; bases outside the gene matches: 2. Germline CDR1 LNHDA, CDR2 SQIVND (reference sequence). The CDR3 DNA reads TGTGCCAGTAGTTCAGGGGGCGACGAGCAGTACTTC. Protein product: CASSSGGDEQYF.

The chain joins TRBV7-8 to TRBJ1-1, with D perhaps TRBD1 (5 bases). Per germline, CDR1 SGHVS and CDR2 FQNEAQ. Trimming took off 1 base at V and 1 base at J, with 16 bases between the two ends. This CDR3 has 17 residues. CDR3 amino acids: CASSLVGLGGGNTEAFF. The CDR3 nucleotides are TGTGCCAGCAGCTTAGTGGGGCTCGGGGGTGGGAACACTGAAGCTTTCTTT.

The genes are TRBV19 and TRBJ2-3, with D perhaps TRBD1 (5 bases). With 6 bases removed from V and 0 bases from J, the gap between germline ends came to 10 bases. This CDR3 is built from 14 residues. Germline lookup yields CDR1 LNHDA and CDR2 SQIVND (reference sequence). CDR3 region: CASSPGPSTDTQYF. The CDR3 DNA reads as TGTGCCAGTAGCCCAGGGCCTAGCACAGATACGCAGTATTTT. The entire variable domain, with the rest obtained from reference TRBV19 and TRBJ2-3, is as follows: DGGITQSPKYLFRKEGQNVTLSCEQNLNHDAMYWYRQDPGQGLRLIYYSQIVNDFQKGDIAEGYSVSREKKESFPLTVTSAQKNPTAFYLCASSPGPSTDTQYFGPGTRLTVL.

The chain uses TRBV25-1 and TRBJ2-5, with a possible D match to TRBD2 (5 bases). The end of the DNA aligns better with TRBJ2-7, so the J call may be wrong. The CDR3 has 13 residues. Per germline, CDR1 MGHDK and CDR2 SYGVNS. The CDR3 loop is CASRPAGGNEQYF. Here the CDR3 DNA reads TGTGCCAGCAGGCCCGCGGGCGGTAACGAGCAGTACTTC.

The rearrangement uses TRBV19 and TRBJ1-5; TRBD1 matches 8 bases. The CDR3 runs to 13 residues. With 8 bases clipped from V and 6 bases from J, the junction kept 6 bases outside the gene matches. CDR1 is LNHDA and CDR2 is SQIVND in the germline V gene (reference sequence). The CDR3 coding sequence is TGTGCCAGTGGGGGGACAGGTGGTCAGCCCCAGCATTTT. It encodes CASGGTGGQPQHF.

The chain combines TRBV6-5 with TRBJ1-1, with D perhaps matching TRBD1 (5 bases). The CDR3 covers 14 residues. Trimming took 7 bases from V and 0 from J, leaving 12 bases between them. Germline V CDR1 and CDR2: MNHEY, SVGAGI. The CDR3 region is CASTWADMNTEAFF. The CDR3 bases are TGTGCCAGCACCTGGGCGGACATGAACACTGAAGCTTTCTTT.

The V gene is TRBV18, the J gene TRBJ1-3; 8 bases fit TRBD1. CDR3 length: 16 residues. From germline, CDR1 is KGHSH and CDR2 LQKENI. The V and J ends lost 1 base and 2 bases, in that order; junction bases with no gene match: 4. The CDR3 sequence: CASSPLEDRAGNTIYF. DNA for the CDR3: TGTGCCAGCTCACCACTAGAGGACAGGGCTGGAAACACCATATATTTT.

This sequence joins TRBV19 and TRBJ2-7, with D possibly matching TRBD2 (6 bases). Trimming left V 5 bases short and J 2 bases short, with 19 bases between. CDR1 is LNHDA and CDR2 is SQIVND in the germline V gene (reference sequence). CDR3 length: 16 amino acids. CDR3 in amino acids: CASSPRLGQRAYEQYF. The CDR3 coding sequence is TGTGCCAGTAGTCCCCGCCTAGGGCAGCGGGCCTACGAGCAGTACTTC.

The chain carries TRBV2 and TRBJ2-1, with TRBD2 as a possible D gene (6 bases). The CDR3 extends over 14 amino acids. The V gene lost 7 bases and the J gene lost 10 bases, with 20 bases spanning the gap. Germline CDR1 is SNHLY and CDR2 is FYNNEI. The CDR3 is CASKVSTGEEEQFF. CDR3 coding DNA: TGTGCCAGCAAGGTGTCGACGGGGGAGGAGGAGCAGTTCTTC. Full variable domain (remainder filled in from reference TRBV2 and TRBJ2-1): EPEVTQTPSHQVTQMGQEVILRCVPISNHLYFYWYRQILGQKVEFLVSFYNNEISEKSEIFDDQFSVERPDGSNFTLKIRSTKLEDSAMYFCASKVSTGEEEQFFGPGTRLTVL.

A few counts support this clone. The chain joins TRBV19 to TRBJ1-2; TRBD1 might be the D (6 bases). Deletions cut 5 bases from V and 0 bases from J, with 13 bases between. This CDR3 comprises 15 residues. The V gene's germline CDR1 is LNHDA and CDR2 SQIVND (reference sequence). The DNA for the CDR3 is TGTGCCAGTAGTCAGGGGCAGGACGCTAACTATGGCTACACCTTC. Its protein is CASSQGQDANYGYTF. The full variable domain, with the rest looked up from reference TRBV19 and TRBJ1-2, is DGGITQSPKYLFRKEGQNVTLSCEQNLNHDAMYWYRQDPGQGLRLIYYSQIVNDFQKGDIAEGYSVSREKKESFPLTVTSAQKNPTAFYLCASSQGQDANYGYTFGSGTRLTVV.